The 2 T cell receptor beta chains presented below share a single source sample, sequenced in a study of lymphopenia after photon versus proton radiotherapy. The table came from immunoSEQ multiplex PCR; TCRdb's copy has only in-frame clones and leaves some out. The profile covers about 30,000 clones, with about 86% appearing a single time and roughly 50% taken by the ten largest. Sequenced here: peripheral blood, sampled from a patient treated with proton-based radiotherapy. All receptors come from a woman in her sixties with cholangiocarcinoma. Some clones in this sample may be carry-over from other donors' samples.

The chain carries TRBV2 and TRBJ1-2; tentative D call: TRBD1 (6 bases). Per the germline V gene, CDR1 is SNHLY and CDR2 is FYNNEI. The CDR3 is 13 amino acids. V dropped 0 bases and J dropped 8 bases, with 10 bases sitting between them. The chain's CDR3 is CASSEARGLGYTF. DNA for the CDR3: TGTGCCAGCAGTGAAGCCAGGGGTCTGGGCTACACCTTC.

This clone was counted a single time. This rearrangement joins TRBV5-4 to TRBJ2-3, with 7 bases identical to TRBD2. The CDR3 has 14 amino acids. The J segment lost 5 bases and the V segment lost 3 bases, leaving 6 bases of the junction unmatched. Germline CDR1 reads SGHNT; CDR2 reads YYREEE (reference sequence). In nucleotides, the CDR3 is TGTGCCAGCAGCTCACTAGCGCAGGAAGATACGCAGTATTTT. It translates to CASSSLAQEDTQYF. Combining the CDR3 with reference TRBV5-4 and TRBJ2-3 gives the whole variable domain ETGVTQSPTHLIKTRGQQVTLRCSSQSGHNTVSWYQQALGQGPQFIFQYYREEENGRGNFPPRFSGLQFPNYSSELNVNALELDDSALYLCASSSLAQEDTQYFGPGTRLTVL.